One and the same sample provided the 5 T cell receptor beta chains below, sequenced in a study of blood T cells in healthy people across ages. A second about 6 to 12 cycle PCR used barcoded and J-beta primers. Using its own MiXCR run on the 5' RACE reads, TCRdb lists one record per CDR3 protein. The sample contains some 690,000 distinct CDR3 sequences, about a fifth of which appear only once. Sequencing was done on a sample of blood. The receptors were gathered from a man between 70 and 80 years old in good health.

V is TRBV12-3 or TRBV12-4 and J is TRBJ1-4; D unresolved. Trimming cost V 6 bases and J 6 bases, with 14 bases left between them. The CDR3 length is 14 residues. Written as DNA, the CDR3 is TGTGCCAGCAGCCAACGCGGACGGGATGAAAAACTGTTTTTT. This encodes CASSQRGRDEKLFF.

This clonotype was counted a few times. Written as DNA, the CDR3 is TGCAGTGCTGACCCTGGGACCTCCAGTAGCACAGATACGCAGTATTTT. It specifies CSADPGTSSSTDTQYF. The chain employs TRBV20-1 and TRBJ2-3; either TRBD1 or TRBD2 may fit D (5 bases each). The V gene lost 5 bases and the J gene lost 0 bases, with 18 bases spanning the gap. The length of the CDR3 is 16 residues. The germline V gene encodes CDR1 DFQATT and CDR2 SNEGSKA (reference sequence).

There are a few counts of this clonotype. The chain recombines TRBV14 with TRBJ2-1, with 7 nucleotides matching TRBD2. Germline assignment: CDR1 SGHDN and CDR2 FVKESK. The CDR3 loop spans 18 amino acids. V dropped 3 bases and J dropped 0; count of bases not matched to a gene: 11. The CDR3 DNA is TGTGCCAGCAGCCATAGGTTACTGGGGGGGAGCTCCTACAATGAGCAGTTCTTC. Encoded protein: CASSHRLLGGSSYNEQFF.

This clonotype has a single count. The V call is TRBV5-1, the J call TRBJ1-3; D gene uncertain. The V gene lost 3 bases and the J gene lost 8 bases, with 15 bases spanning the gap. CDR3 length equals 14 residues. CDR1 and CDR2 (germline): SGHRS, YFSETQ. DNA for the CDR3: TGCGCCAGCAGCTCCGGACCATCCACGGACACCATATATTTT. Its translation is CASSSGPSTDTIYF.

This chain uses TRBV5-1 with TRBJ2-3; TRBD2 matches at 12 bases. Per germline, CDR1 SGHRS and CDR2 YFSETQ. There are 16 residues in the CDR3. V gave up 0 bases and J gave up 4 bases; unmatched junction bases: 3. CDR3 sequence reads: CASSLGTSGTADTQYF. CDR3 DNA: TGCGCCAGCAGCTTGGGGACTAGCGGGACGGCAGATACGCAGTATTTT.